This T cell receptor beta chain was obtained from a study of human T cells and chemical hapten exposure. The overall study: Upper inner arm skin measuring approximately 2 cm by approximately 2 cm received 2% DPC for sensitization.

In the library, unique molecular identifiers were attached to individual cDNA molecules. TCRdb re-derived calls from the RACE reads in MiXCR, one entry per CDR3 protein. The sample records over 300,000 distinct CDR3 sequences, 4.5% to 5.5% being singletons. The time point: pre-sensitization, week 0. Described treatment: therapeutic diphenylcyclopropenone sensitization with weekly scalp DPC. Samples of blood were obtained prior to the application of each patch test. This clonotype was detected many times. This clonotype was sampled from a woman aged 45 to 65 with alopecia areata. Some clones in this sample may be carry-over from other donors' samples. Here the sequenced sample was whole blood, taken in connection with sensitization to the hapten diphenylcyclopropenone (DPC).

The CDR3 region is CASSLAAGGDEKLFF. The DNA for the CDR3 is TGCGCCAGCAGCTTGGCCGCCGGGGGCGACGAAAAACTGTTTTTT. V is TRBV5-1 and J is TRBJ1-4; TRBD1 might be the D (6 bases). V lost 0 bases to trimming and J lost 8 bases, with 14 bases between them. This CDR3 is 15 amino acids long. Germline CDR1 is SGHRS and CDR2 is YFSETQ.